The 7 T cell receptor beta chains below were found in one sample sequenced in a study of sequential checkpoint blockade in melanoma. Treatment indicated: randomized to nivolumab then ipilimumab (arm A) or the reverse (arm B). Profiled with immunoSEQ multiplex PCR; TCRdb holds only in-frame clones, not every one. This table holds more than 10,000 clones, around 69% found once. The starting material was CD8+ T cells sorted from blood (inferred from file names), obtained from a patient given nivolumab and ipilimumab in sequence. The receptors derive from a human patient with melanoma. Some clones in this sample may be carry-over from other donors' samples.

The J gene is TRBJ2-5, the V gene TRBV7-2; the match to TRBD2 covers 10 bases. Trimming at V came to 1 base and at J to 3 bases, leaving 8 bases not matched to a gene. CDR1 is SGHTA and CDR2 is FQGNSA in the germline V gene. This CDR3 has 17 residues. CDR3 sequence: CASSLGSGGIVKETQYF. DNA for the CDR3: TGTGCCAGCAGCTTAGGTAGCGGGGGGATCGTAAAAGAGACCCAGTACTTC.

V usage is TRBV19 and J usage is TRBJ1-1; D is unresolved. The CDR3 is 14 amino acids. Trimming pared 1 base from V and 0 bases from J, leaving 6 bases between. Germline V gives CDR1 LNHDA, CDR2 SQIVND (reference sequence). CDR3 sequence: CASSIVALNTEAFF. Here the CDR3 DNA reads TGTGCCAGTAGTATAGTGGCTCTGAACACTGAAGCTTTCTTT.

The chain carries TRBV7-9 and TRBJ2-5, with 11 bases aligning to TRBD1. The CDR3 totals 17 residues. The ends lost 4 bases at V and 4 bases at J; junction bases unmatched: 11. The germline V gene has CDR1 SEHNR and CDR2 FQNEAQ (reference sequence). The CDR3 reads CASSSQADRGPGETQYF. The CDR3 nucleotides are TGTGCCAGCAGCTCACAAGCGGACAGGGGGCCTGGAGAGACCCAGTACTTC.

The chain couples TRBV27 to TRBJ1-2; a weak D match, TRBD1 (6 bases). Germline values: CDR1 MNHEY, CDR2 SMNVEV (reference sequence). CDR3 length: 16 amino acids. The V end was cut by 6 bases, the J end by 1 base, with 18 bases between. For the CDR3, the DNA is TGTGCCAGCAGACCCGGCAGGGGTGGGGGTAACTATGGCTACACCTTC. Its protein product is CASRPGRGGGNYGYTF.

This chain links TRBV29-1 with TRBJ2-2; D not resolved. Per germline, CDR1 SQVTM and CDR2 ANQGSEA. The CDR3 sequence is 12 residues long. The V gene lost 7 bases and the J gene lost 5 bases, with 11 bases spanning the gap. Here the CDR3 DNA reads TGCAGCGCCAACAGTGGGACCGGGGAGCTGTTTTTT. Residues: CSANSGTGELFF.

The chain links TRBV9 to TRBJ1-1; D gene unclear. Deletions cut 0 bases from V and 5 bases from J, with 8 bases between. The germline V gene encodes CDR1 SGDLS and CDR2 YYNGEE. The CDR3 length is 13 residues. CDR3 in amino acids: CASSVATITEAFF. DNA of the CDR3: TGTGCCAGCAGCGTAGCTACGATTACTGAAGCTTTCTTT.

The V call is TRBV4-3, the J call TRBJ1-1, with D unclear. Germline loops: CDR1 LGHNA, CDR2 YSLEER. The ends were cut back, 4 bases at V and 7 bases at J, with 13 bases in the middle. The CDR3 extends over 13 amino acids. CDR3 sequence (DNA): TGCGCCAGCAGCCCCGGGATTTATCGTGAAGCTTTCTTT. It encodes CASSPGIYREAFF.